The next 19 T cell receptor beta chains were all read from a single sample in a study of T cells after yellow fever vaccination. TCRdb analysed the 5' RACE reads with MiXCR anew, one entry per CDR3 protein. Of about 340,000 distinct CDR3 sequences listed, approximately 13% are singletons. The source was CD4+ T cells sorted from PBMCs, collected 15 days after the yellow fever booster vaccination. Receptors originate from a man aged 18 to 29 who received the YFV17D yellow fever vaccine.

The chain uses TRBV24-1 and TRBJ2-5; D is possibly TRBD1 (6 bases). CDR1 is KGHDR and CDR2 is SFDVKD in the germline V gene. The CDR3 is 15 amino acids. The V and J ends lost 2 bases and 1 base respectively, with 10 bases between them. CDR3 sequence reads: CATSDSTGSQETQYF. In DNA form, the CDR3 reads TGTGCCACCAGTGATTCCACAGGGAGCCAAGAGACCCAGTACTTC.

This clonotype was seen a handful of times. The chain employs TRBV25-1 and TRBJ2-7; tentative D call: TRBD1 (7 bases). This CDR3 has 18 amino acids. Germline loops: CDR1 MGHDK, CDR2 SYGVNS. The V end was cut by 1 base, the J end by 3 bases, with 22 bases between. DNA for the CDR3: TGTGCCAGCAGTGAATGGCGGTCTGGCAGGGGGGACCTCTACGAGCAGTACTTC. Translated, it gives CASSEWRSGRGDLYEQYF.

This clonotype was detected only once. V gene TRBV5-1 combines with J gene TRBJ2-6; 7 positions agree with TRBD1. This CDR3 spans 17 amino acids. Germline V CDR1 and CDR2: SGHRS, YFSETQ. The junction had 6 bases not matched to a gene; V was cut back by 3 bases and J by 0 bases. CDR3 amino acids: CASSSPGQSSGANVLTF. The CDR3 DNA sequence: TGCGCCAGCAGCTCTCCGGGACAGAGCTCTGGGGCCAACGTCCTGACTTTC.

This clonotype was detected a few times. The CDR3 DNA sequence: TGTGCCAGTAGTCACCCGGGAGACGGAAGCTATGGCTACACCTTC. Amino acid sequence: CASSHPGDGSYGYTF. The rearrangement links TRBV19 to TRBJ1-2, with D uncertain. This CDR3 has 15 residues. Germline V CDR1 and CDR2: LNHDA, SQIVND (reference sequence). Trimming took 5 bases from V and 4 from J, leaving 17 bases between them.

A few counts support this clonotype. J is TRBJ2-2 and V is TRBV12-3 or TRBV12-4; unclear D gene. This CDR3 has 15 amino acids. Trimming took 5 bases from V and 8 from J, leaving 18 bases between them. DNA for the CDR3: TGTGCCAGCAGTCCTAGACGGACGGCCGTGGGGGAGCTGTTTTTT. Amino acids: CASSPRRTAVGELFF.

This clonotype was detected a few times. This chain links TRBV10-3 with TRBJ1-3, with 7 bases that match TRBD1. Per germline, CDR1 ENHRY and CDR2 SYGVKD. Trimming removed 11 bases from V and 3 bases from J; junction bases left unmatched: 7. The CDR3 contains 13 residues. The CDR3 loop reads CAAADRFGNTIYF. The CDR3 coding sequence is TGTGCCGCGGCGGACAGGTTTGGAAACACCATATATTTT.

This clonotype occurred a few times. This sequence joins TRBV5-6 and TRBJ2-5; D uncertain. V was clipped by 4 bases and J by 5 bases, with 15 bases between them. Germline loops: CDR1 SGHDT, CDR2 YYEEEE. The CDR3 is made up of 14 amino acids. The CDR3 DNA follows: TGTGCCAGCAGCCCGGTGCCGGGTAGGGAGACCCAGTACTTC. This translates into CASSPVPGRETQYF.

In its sample, this clonotype was seen many times. The rearrangement uses TRBV7-9 and TRBJ1-2; D gene ambiguous. The V and J ends lost 2 bases and 12 bases respectively, with 16 bases between them. There are 13 residues in the CDR3. CDR1 is SEHNR and CDR2 is FQNEAQ in the germline V gene (reference sequence). The CDR3 DNA reads as TGTGCCAGCAGCTTATTCGGCAGGTCCGGGGACACCTTC. Amino acids: CASSLFGRSGDTF.

This sequence joins TRBV6-2 or TRBV6-3 and TRBJ2-5; no clear D. The germline V and J ends were trimmed by 6 bases and 5 bases, with 10 bases remaining between them. The CDR3 is 12 amino acids. Germline V gene data show CDR1 as MNHEY and CDR2 as SVGEGT. The CDR3 spells CASSHRLETQYF. CDR3 DNA: TGTGCCAGCAGCCACCGTTTGGAGACCCAGTACTTC.

This clonotype was observed a few times. V is TRBV18 and J is TRBJ1-5; no firm D call. Germline V gene lookup returns CDR1 KGHSH and CDR2 LQKENI. This CDR3 region has 14 residues. V was shortened by 2 bases and J by 7 bases, with 12 bases between the two germline ends. The CDR3 here is CASSPRQVDQPQHF. The CDR3 DNA reads as TGTGCCAGCTCACCAAGGCAGGTCGACCAGCCCCAGCATTTT.

V usage is TRBV20-1 and J usage is TRBJ2-1; D remains ambiguous. The CDR3 runs to 11 residues. CDR1 is DFQATT, CDR2 SNEGSKA, per germline (reference sequence). V lost 6 bases to trimming and J lost 5 bases, with 8 bases between them. The CDR3 DNA reads TGCAGTGCCCAGAAGCACAATGAGCAGTTCTTC. Its protein is CSAQKHNEQFF.

The chain joins TRBV20-1 to TRBJ2-5; a possible D gene is TRBD1 (7 bases). Germline values: CDR1 DFQATT, CDR2 SNEGSKA (reference sequence). The CDR3 runs 15 residues. The V and J ends lost 5 bases and 5 bases respectively, with 21 bases between them. The CDR3 nucleotides read TGCAGTGCTGGAGGGGGCGGGCGGGGCGACGAGACCCAGTACTTC. It encodes CSAGGGGRGDETQYF.

This clonotype was seen a few times. The chain uses TRBV18 and TRBJ1-2; 7 bases match TRBD1. With V trimmed by 1 base and J by 6 bases, 8 bases remained unmatched. CDR1 and CDR2 from the germline V gene are KGHSH and LQKENI. This CDR3 comprises 15 residues. CDR3 DNA: TGTGCCAGCTCACCACTAGAGGGAGACAGGGATGGCTACACCTTC. This translates into CASSPLEGDRDGYTF.

This clonotype was picked up many times. The rearrangement joins TRBV5-1 to TRBJ2-3, with D uncertain. V was shortened by 3 bases and J by 2 bases, with 7 bases between the two germline ends. The CDR3 has 13 amino acids. Germline-derived CDR1 and CDR2 are SGHRS and YFSETQ. CDR3 in DNA: TGCGCCAGCAGCTCGCTTCCCACAGATACGCAGTATTTT. Protein product: CASSSLPTDTQYF. Based on the CDR3 plus reference TRBV5-1 and TRBJ2-3, the full variable domain is KAGVTQTPRYLIKTRGQQVTLSCSPISGHRSVSWYQQTPGQGLQFLFEYFSETQRNKGNFPGRFSGRQFSNSRSEMNVSTLELGDSALYLCASSSLPTDTQYFGPGTRLTVL.

In this sample, this clonotype turned up a few times. This chain connects TRBV20-1 to TRBJ2-5, with D perhaps TRBD1 or TRBD2 (5 bases each). V dropped 3 bases and J dropped 3 bases, with 14 bases sitting between them. Germline V gives CDR1 DFQATT, CDR2 SNEGSKA (reference sequence). This CDR3 spans 14 amino acids. CDR3 protein: CSASRDGGEETQYF. DNA for the CDR3: TGCAGTGCTAGCCGGGACGGCGGAGAAGAGACCCAGTACTTC.

The sample holds a few counts of this clonotype. The rearrangement links TRBV5-1 to TRBJ2-2; D might be TRBD2 (7 bases). The CDR3 loop spans 18 amino acids. Germline V gives CDR1 SGHRS, CDR2 YFSETQ. With 0 bases removed from V and 0 bases from J, the gap between germline ends came to 15 bases. Here the CDR3 reads CASSLVFAGASNTGELFF. The CDR3 coding sequence is TGCGCCAGCAGCTTGGTTTTCGCGGGGGCCTCGAACACCGGGGAGCTGTTTTTT.

V usage is TRBV6-1 and J usage is TRBJ2-7; D uncertain. V lost 1 base to trimming and J lost 2 bases, with 9 bases between them. The germline V gene has CDR1 MNHNS and CDR2 SASEGT. CDR3 length: 14 amino acids. The CDR3 protein is CASSEDTWAYEQYF. CDR3 DNA: TGTGCCAGCAGTGAAGATACGTGGGCCTACGAGCAGTACTTC.

This clonotype was observed a few times. The V and J genes are TRBV7-9 and TRBJ1-1, with a possible D match to TRBD1 (5 bases). The V gene lost 5 bases and the J gene lost 7 bases, with 14 bases spanning the gap. This CDR3 is built from 13 residues. Germline V lookup: CDR1 SEHNR, CDR2 FQNEAQ (reference sequence). For the CDR3, the DNA is TGTGCCAGCAGCCTTCTATTAGACAGTGAAGCTTTCTTT. It specifies CASSLLLDSEAFF.

This clonotype was seen once. This chain uses TRBV5-1 with TRBJ1-6; D remains ambiguous. This CDR3 region has 13 residues. V dropped 7 bases and J dropped 7 bases, with 12 bases sitting between them. Per the germline V gene, CDR1 is SGHRS and CDR2 is YFSETQ. CDR3 amino acids: CASRPLENSPLHF. The CDR3, as DNA: TGCGCCAGCCGCCCGCTTGAGAATTCACCCCTCCACTTT.